This TCR beta chain comes out of a study of Ad26.COV2.S vaccination and SARS-CoV-2 variants (dated by TCRdb to the early 2020s). Context from the whole study: TCRbeta repertoire sequencing was used to assess the specificity and breadth of SARS-CoV-2-reactive T cell receptors after Ad26.COV2.S vaccination. A total of 32 samples were included in the TCR-sequenced set, comprising roughly 19 Ad26.COV2.S vaccine recipients, 5 placebo recipients and 8 SARS-CoV-2 convalescent individuals.

V sheds 11 bases and J sheds 6 bases, leaving 22 bases between their ends. Per the germline V gene (reference sequence), WNHNN is the CDR1 and SYGVQD is the CDR2. The cysteine opens and the phenylalanine closes a CDR3 of 14 amino acids. Of the read, only the CDR3 DNA is kept; its 42 bases are in frame from base 1. The immunoSEQ Assay was used to sequence TCRbeta CDR3 regions. After extraction, genomic DNA underwent amplification by bias-controlled multiplex PCR, followed by high-throughput sequencing. In the original analysis: To quantify the absolute abundance of every unique TCRbeta CDR3 region, sequences were collapsed and filtered. T cell fraction was estimated by normalization of TCRbeta template counts to usable DNA, with usable DNA being measured through amplification of reference genes present in all nucleated cells. Repertoire TCRs were annotated as SARS-CoV-2-specific by exact matching of V gene, CDR3 amino acid sequence and J gene to a known reactive TCR set. The reference SARS-CoV-2 TCR set came from MIRA and was filtered for enrichment in COVID-19-positive ImmuneCODE repertoires, removing public or cross-reactive TCRs. Using the MIRA antigens, annotated TCRs were further analysed by specific ORF or by position within an ORF. Breadth was defined as annotated unique rearrangements over total unique productive rearrangements; depth was the summed frequency of those rearrangements. TCR breadth was compared between groups using two-sided Wilcoxon rank-sum tests. This is the immuneACCESS table as TCRdb keeps it, with only in-frame sequences that have V and J called. A part of the clones is gone; compared with another copy, unresolved V genes explain less than half, and the rest is unexplained. V and J calls and clone size are those listed in that table; D and trimming were worked out from the DNA. In this sample the table shows around 350,000 clones, 92% of which occur a single time. Together, the top ten hold roughly 3.9% of the sample.

The paper's findings and limits, for the study overall: Non-spike TCR breadth was comparable between vaccine and placebo recipients, consistent with the vaccine containing only spike. Higher spike-specific TCR breadth was observed in Ad26.COV2.S recipients than in placebo recipients (P = 0.0014). After vaccination, spike-specific CD8+ and CD4+ T cell responses were reported to show substantial breadth. It was noted by the authors that total T cell responses may have been underestimated by the TCR breadth and depth analyses.

The meaning of the sample's time point label: individuals recovered from natural SARS-CoV-2 infection. Concerning this clone: What antigen it recognizes has not been identified. Base qualities were left out, and no much larger clone turns up one base away.

This receptor was identified in a human donor who had recovered from COVID-19. The chain is encoded by TRBV10-1 joined to TRBJ1-2; the best D guess is TRBD1, with 5 bases matching. Here the sequenced sample was peripheral blood, taken after recovery from COVID-19. The CDR3 in this case is CAPETAPAGHGYTF. The nucleotides read TGCGCCCCCGAGACGGCTCCCGCAGGGCATGGCTACACCTTC.